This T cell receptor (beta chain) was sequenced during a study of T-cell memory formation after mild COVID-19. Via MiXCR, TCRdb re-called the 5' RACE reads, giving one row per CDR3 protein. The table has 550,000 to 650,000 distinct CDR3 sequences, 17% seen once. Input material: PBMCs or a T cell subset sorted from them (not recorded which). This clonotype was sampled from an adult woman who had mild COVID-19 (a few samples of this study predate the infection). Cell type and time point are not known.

The CDR3 nucleotides read TGTGCCATCAGTGAGCGACAGGGGGAATCGGCCAAAAACATTCAGTACTTC. Its translation: CAISERQGESAKNIQYF. The chain links TRBV10-3 to TRBJ2-4; the match to TRBD1 covers 9 bases. Germline loops: CDR1 ENHRY, CDR2 SYGVKD. V trimming: 2 bases; J trimming: 1 base; junction bases outside the gene matches: 6. The CDR3 runs to 17 residues.